This T cell receptor beta chain was recorded in a study of blood T cell repertoires in COVID-19. Overall study context: Sample material is recorded as cDNA or gDNA derived from T cells, B-cell-depleted T cells, or PBMCs.

Measured with immunoSEQ multiplex PCR; TCRdb has only the in-frame clones, and not every one. The data contain over 400,000 clones, approximately 90% of them singletons. The CDR3 has 16 amino acids. The germline gives CDR1 MNHEY, CDR2 SMNVEV (reference sequence). V was clipped by 10 bases and J by 1 base, with 19 bases between them. Cohort 3 recovery required two negative PCRs, clearance, or symptom resolution. The sequenced sample consisted of PBMCs or T cells enriched from blood (not recorded which). The receptor comes from a woman aged 60-70 years who had recovered from COVID-19. The V gene is TRBV27, the J gene TRBJ2-2; D may be TRBD1 (5 bases). The CDR3 sequence is CATGPQTALNTGELFF. In DNA, the CDR3 is TGTGCCACCGGGCCACAGACAGCGCTGAACACCGGGGAGCTGTTTTTT.